This T cell receptor (beta chain) was retrieved from a study of control samples from healthy donors and cancer patients. Using immunoSEQ multiplex PCR, the repertoire was profiled, and TCRdb retains in-frame clones only, with some absent. The data contain 75,000 to 90,000 clones, 70% to 90% of them singletons. The CDR3 has 14 residues. The germline V gene encodes CDR1 ENHRY and CDR2 SYGVKD. V was clipped by 6 bases and J by 1 base, with 12 bases between them. The origin of this receptor is a man in his forties or fifties in good health. Sample: blood. The chain is built from TRBV10-3 and TRBJ1-1; D call uncertain. In DNA form, the CDR3 reads TGTGCCATCAGCAACATTCATGGGAACACTGAAGCTTTCTTT. It is translated as CAISNIHGNTEAFF.